Listed here are 14 T cell receptor beta chains from one sample, sequenced in a study of beta chain features in type 1 diabetes. Expressed TCRB transcripts were sequenced because the isolated RNA had all been reverse transcribed beforehand. Method: immunoSEQ multiplex PCR; TCRdb's copy keeps in-frame clones and lacks some. Here the sample spans about 900,000 clones, 15% to 20% being singletons. Sequenced material: naive CD4+ T cells from blood. The source of these receptors is a young woman in good health.

The rearrangement links TRBV7-2 to TRBJ2-5; D ambiguous. V lost 5 bases and J lost 0, with 13 bases in between. The length of the CDR3 is 15 residues. From germline, CDR1 is SGHTA and CDR2 FQGNSA. The chain's CDR3 is CASSRLAAYQETQYF. In DNA, the CDR3 is TGTGCCAGCAGCCGACTGGCGGCGTACCAAGAGACCCAGTACTTC.

About this clone: Germline and junction disagree at one end, which may indicate a read error. V and J are TRBV7-7 and TRBJ2-1; D perhaps matches TRBD1 (5 bases). The CDR3 runs to 13 residues. Per the germline V gene, CDR1 is SSHAT and CDR2 is FNYEAQ (reference sequence). CDR3 amino acids: CASSRQGTNEQFF. As DNA, the CDR3 is TGTGCTAGCAGCCGTCAGGGCACCAATGAGCAGTTCTTC.

This chain links TRBV28 with TRBJ2-3; 7 positions match TRBD1. Germline assignment: CDR1 MDHEN and CDR2 SYDVKM. J gave up 0 bases and V 6 bases, and 6 bases lay outside the gene matches. The CDR3 has 15 amino acids. The CDR3 here is CASSKPGQSTDTQYF. CDR3 nucleotides: TGTGCCAGCAGCAAGCCGGGACAGAGCACAGATACGCAGTATTTT. Drawing the rest from reference TRBV28 and TRBJ2-3, the complete variable domain is DVKVTQSSRYLVKRTGEKVFLECVQDMDHENMFWYRQDPGLGLRLIYFSYDVKMKEKGDIPEGYSVSREKKERFSLILESASTNQTSMYLCASSKPGQSTDTQYFGPGTRLTVL.

The chain combines TRBV7-2 with TRBJ2-3; tentatively, D is TRBD2 (6 bases). V was pared by 5 bases and J by 6 bases, with 18 bases between. The length of the CDR3 is 15 residues. The germline gives CDR1 SGHTA, CDR2 FQGNSA. The CDR3 protein is CASSRTSTLRDTQYF. As DNA, the CDR3 is TGTGCCAGCAGCCGTACTAGCACTCTTCGGGATACGCAGTATTTT.

The V and J genes are TRBV6-6 and TRBJ2-7, with a tentative D call TRBD2 (7 bases). This CDR3 has 13 amino acids. Germline CDR1 reads MNHNY; CDR2 reads SVGAGI (reference sequence). The germline V and J ends were trimmed by 8 bases and 0 bases, with 11 bases remaining between them. The CDR3 bases are TGTGCCAGCGGGGGCGGGAGCTCCTACGAGCAGTACTTC. This codes for CASGGGSSYEQYF.

The chain uses TRBV5-6 and TRBJ2-2, with D uncertain. V was trimmed by 6 bases and J by 6 bases, leaving 6 bases between them. The CDR3 runs 11 residues. Germline lookup yields CDR1 SGHDT and CDR2 YYEEEE. CDR3 region: CASKRAGELFF. CDR3 nucleotides: TGTGCCAGCAAAAGAGCCGGGGAGCTGTTTTTT.

The rearrangement uses TRBV18 and TRBJ2-5; maybe TRBD1 (5 bases). This CDR3 contains 19 residues. Germline V gene data show CDR1 as KGHSH and CDR2 as LQKENI. V was shortened by 1 base and J by 5 bases, with 26 bases between the two germline ends. The chain's CDR3 is CASSPRGSRVDGHVETQYF. CDR3 bases: TGTGCCAGCTCACCACGCGGATCCAGGGTAGATGGCCATGTGGAGACCCAGTACTTC.

This clone occurred a few times. The gene calls are TRBV5-4 and TRBJ2-3, with a tentative D call TRBD2 (6 bases). The CDR3 consists of 15 residues. V was clipped by 0 bases and J by 14 bases, with 22 bases between them. Germline V gives CDR1 SGHNT, CDR2 YYREEE (reference sequence). CDR3 DNA sequence: TGTGCCAGCAGCTTGGATAGGGCCGGGAGCCTAAGGGCGTATTTT. Translated, it gives CASSLDRAGSLRAYF.

This clone was counted a few times. The junction departs from germline at one end; a sequencing error may be responsible. The chain joins TRBV7-9 to TRBJ2-3; D is uncertain. Germline-derived CDR1 and CDR2 are SEHNR and FQNEAQ (reference sequence). The CDR3 is 14 residues long. The CDR3 reads CASSQSNLRDTQYF. The CDR3, as DNA: TGCGCCAGCAGCCAAAGTAACCTTCGGGATACGCAGTATTTT.

This chain joins TRBV6-5 and TRBJ1-1; 8 bases map to TRBD1. The V segment lost 0 bases and the J segment 4 bases; nucleotides outside the gene matches: 7. The CDR3 has 16 amino acids. CDR1 and CDR2 (germline): MNHEY, SVGAGI. The CDR3 nucleotides read TGTGCCAGCAGTTACTCGACGCAGGGGGCGAGCACTGAAGCTTTCTTT. Its translation: CASSYSTQGASTEAFF.

This clone was counted between two and nine times. J is TRBJ1-4 and V is TRBV11-2, with D perhaps matching TRBD1 (5 bases). Trimming removed 3 bases at V and 16 bases at J, with 18 bases between. CDR1 SGHAT and CDR2 FQNNGV come from the germline V gene. The CDR3 covers 13 residues. The CDR3 DNA is TGTGCCAGCAGCTTCTCCCTCGGCAGGGTGTCGTTTTTT. It specifies CASSFSLGRVSFF.

This clone was recorded only once. J is TRBJ2-5 and V is TRBV7-6; D unclear. The CDR3 consists of 12 residues. V lost 4 bases and J lost 6, with 9 bases in between. CDR1 is SGHVS and CDR2 is FNYEAQ in the germline V gene. In nucleotides, the CDR3 is TGTGCCAGCAGCTATGTGCCCCAGACCCAGTACTTC. Residues: CASSYVPQTQYF.

This clone has just a few counts. The rearrangement uses TRBV7-3 and TRBJ2-7, with 8 bases that match TRBD2. The CDR3 totals 15 residues. Germline CDR1 is SGHTA and CDR2 is FQGTGA. V dropped 1 base and J dropped 2; count of bases not matched to a gene: 4. The CDR3 loop reads CASSLMAGGPYEQYF. Here the CDR3 DNA reads TGTGCCAGCAGCTTAATGGCGGGAGGTCCCTACGAGCAGTACTTC.

This clone was observed a handful of times. The genes are TRBV7-2 and TRBJ2-5; D remains unclear. Germline V gene sequence: CDR1 SGHTA, CDR2 FQGNSA. The CDR3 is 13 residues long. Trimming left V 2 bases short and J 1 base short, with 5 bases between. The CDR3 coding sequence is TGTGCCAGCAGCTTAACCTTCCAAGAGACCCAGTACTTC. Protein: CASSLTFQETQYF.